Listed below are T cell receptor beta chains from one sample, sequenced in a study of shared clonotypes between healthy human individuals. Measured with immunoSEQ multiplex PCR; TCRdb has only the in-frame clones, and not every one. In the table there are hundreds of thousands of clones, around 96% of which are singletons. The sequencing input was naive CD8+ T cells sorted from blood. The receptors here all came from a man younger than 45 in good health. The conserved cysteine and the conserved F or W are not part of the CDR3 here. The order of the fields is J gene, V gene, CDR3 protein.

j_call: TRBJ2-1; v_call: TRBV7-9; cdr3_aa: ASSPPGDEQF
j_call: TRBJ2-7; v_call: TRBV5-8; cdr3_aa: ASSPDRDGNYYEQY
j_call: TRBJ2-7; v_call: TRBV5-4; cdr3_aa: ASSRLGEGQVFDEQY
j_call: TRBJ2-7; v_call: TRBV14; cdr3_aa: ASRHRGTYEQY
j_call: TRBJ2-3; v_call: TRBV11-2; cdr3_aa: ASHKHTGVFSTDTQY
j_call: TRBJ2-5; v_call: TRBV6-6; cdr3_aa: ASKGREKTQY
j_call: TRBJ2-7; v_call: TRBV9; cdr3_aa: ASSEGEGKSYEQY
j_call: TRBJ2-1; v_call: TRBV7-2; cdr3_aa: ASSSTGHNEQF
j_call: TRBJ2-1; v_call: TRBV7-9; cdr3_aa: ASSSLNEQF
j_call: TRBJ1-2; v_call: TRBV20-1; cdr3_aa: SARDTRDYT
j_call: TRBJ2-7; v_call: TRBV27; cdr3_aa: ASSLFLAGGYEQY
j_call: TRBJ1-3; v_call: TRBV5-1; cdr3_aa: ASSLGYRLGLSGNTIY
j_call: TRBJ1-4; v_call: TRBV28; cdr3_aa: ASSPKVTMTTNEKLF
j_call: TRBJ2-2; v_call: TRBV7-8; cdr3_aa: ASSFSGTSGTGELF
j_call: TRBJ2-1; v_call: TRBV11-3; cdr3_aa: ASSFNLAGDYEQF
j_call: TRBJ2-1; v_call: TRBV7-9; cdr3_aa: ASSPLAGVSPGSYNEQF
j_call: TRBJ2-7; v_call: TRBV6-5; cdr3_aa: ASSYSNLGKRD
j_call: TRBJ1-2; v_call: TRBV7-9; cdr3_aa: ASSSPLVNYGYT
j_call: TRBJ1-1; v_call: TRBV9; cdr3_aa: ASSAATDSITEAF
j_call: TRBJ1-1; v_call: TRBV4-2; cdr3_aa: ASSLNPTGLNTEAF
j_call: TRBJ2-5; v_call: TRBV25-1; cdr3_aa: ASSAQETQY
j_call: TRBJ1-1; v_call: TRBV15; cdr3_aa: ATSSGTGVGTEAF
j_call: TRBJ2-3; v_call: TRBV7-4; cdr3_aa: ASSLVAGQGAWTQY